This T cell receptor beta chain was profiled in a study of T cells in Graves' hyperthyroidism and ophthalmopathy. Germline V gene sequence: CDR1 LNHNV, CDR2 YYDKDF (reference sequence). The CDR3 loop spans 14 amino acids. The ends were cut back, 0 bases at V and 1 base at J, with 6 bases in the middle. This clonotype was detected a few times. RNA transcripts yielded amplified TCR beta CDR3 regions. With the HTBI primer set, the TCR CDR3 went through a first round of RT-PCR. TCRdb recomputed calls from the multiplex PCR reads with MiXCR, one row per CDR3 protein. The sample yields 640,000 or so distinct CDR3 sequences, 13% to 15% seen once.

This sequence originates from a woman under 30 with Graves' ophthalmopathy. Sequenced sample: blood. The genes are TRBV15 and TRBJ1-1; unclear D gene. The CDR3 loop reads CATSRDHRNTEAFF. The CDR3 nucleotides are TGTGCCACCAGCAGAGACCACAGGAACACTGAAGCTTTCTTT.